The subject of this entry is one T cell receptor beta chain. The CDR3 totals 14 residues. CDR1 SGHRS and CDR2 YFSETQ come from the germline V gene. The ends were cut back, 0 bases at V and 5 bases at J, with 11 bases in the middle. The sample is drawn from a study of T cells in tuberculosis. Assay used: immunoSEQ multiplex PCR; TCRdb lists only in-frame clones, some missing. The data show approximately 30,000 clones, around 96% seen once. Material for sequencing was PBMCs. The rearrangement links TRBV5-1 to TRBJ1-1, with D perhaps matching TRBD1 (5 bases). This TCR came from a donor between 5 and 29 years old with latent tuberculosis or without tuberculosis infection. For the CDR3, the DNA is TGCGCCAGCAGCTTGGCCGGGGGTGGGACTGAAGCTTTCTTT. Translated: CASSLAGGGTEAFF.